The 14 T cell receptor beta chains below were found in one sample sequenced in a study of memory CD4+ T cells and cytomegalovirus serostatus (dated by TCRdb to between 2017 and 2020). Single viable CD3+CD4+CD8-CD45RO+ cells were sorted as memory CD4+ T cells on a FACSAria II. Libraries were prepared through the immunoSEQ multiplex PCR assay. Imported from immuneACCESS, the table was reduced by TCRdb to in-frame sequences with V and J called. These copies leave out some clones; in studies compared against another copy, an unresolved V gene accounts for under half, and the cause of the remainder is not known. This sample is represented by about 60,000 clones; roughly 80% of them were singletons. The ten largest clones take up roughly 0.94% of the sample. Sequencing was done on a sample of memory CD4+ T cells from blood. These receptors all stem from an adult in good health and CMV-seronegative.

The chain recombines TRBV6-5 with TRBJ2-7; D gene unclear. Trimming pared 10 bases from V and 3 bases from J, leaving 16 bases between. Germline CDR1 MNHEY, CDR2 SVGAGI. The CDR3 runs 13 residues. The CDR3 sequence: CANSARSLYEQYF. In DNA, the CDR3 is TGTGCCAATTCTGCCAGAAGCCTCTACGAGCAGTACTTC.

This sequence joins TRBV19 and TRBJ2-5, with D maybe TRBD2 (5 bases). This CDR3 region has 15 residues. CDR1 LNHDA and CDR2 SQIVND come from the germline V gene (reference sequence). Trimming left V 1 base short and J 5 bases short, with 14 bases between. CDR3 in amino acids: CASSIGGLAIETQYF. The DNA for the CDR3 is TGTGCCAGTAGTATAGGAGGGCTAGCTATCGAGACCCAGTACTTC. Complete variable domain (other parts from reference TRBV19 and TRBJ2-5): DGGITQSPKYLFRKEGQNVTLSCEQNLNHDAMYWYRQDPGQGLRLIYYSQIVNDFQKGDIAEGYSVSREKKESFPLTVTSAQKNPTAFYLCASSIGGLAIETQYFGPGTRLLVL.

This chain connects TRBV9 to TRBJ1-3, with no clear D. Germline CDR1 and CDR2: SGDLS and YYNGEE. Trimming removed 0 bases at V and 8 bases at J, with 9 bases between. The CDR3 runs 13 residues. This CDR3 is CASSVGYSDTIYF. The CDR3 DNA reads TGTGCCAGCAGCGTAGGCTATTCGGACACCATATATTTT. Supplemented by reference TRBV9 and TRBJ1-3, the full variable domain reads DSGVTQTPKHLITATGQRVTLRCSPRSGDLSVYWYQQSLDQGLQFLIQYYNGEERAKGNILERFSAQQFPDLHSELNLSSLELGDSALYFCASSVGYSDTIYFGEGSWLTVV.

The chain has TRBV7-2 and TRBJ2-7; 9 positions match TRBD2. Germline lookup yields CDR1 SGHTA and CDR2 FQGNSA. Losses at the gene ends were 5 bases for V and 1 base for J; bases not matched to a gene: 3. This CDR3 is built from 14 residues. The CDR3 sequence is CASSISGSSYEQYF. The DNA for the CDR3 is TGTGCCAGCAGCATTAGCGGGAGTTCCTACGAGCAGTACTTC.

The V call is TRBV7-2, the J call TRBJ2-7; no reliable D call. Germline lookup yields CDR1 SGHTA and CDR2 FQGNSA. The CDR3 spans 11 residues. The V end lost 2 bases, the J end lost 4 bases, and 3 bases lay between the germline ends. In DNA, the CDR3 is TGTGCCAGCAGCTTATCATACGAGCAGTACTTC. It codes for CASSLSYEQYF.

This sequence joins TRBV7-8 and TRBJ1-2; tentative D call: TRBD1 (5 bases). Germline V gene sequence: CDR1 SGHVS, CDR2 FQNEAQ. Trimming cost V 5 bases and J 2 bases, with 15 bases left between them. This CDR3 is 15 amino acids long. CDR3 in amino acids: CASSPRQSGNYGYTF. CDR3 in DNA: TGTGCCAGCAGCCCCAGACAGTCAGGAAACTATGGCTACACCTTC.

The chain joins TRBV5-5 to TRBJ1-1; D unresolved. With 3 bases removed from V and 2 bases from J, the gap between germline ends came to 8 bases. Germline lookup yields CDR1 SGHKS and CDR2 YYEKEE (reference sequence). The CDR3 extends over 13 amino acids. The CDR3 nucleotides are TGTGCCAGCAGCTCTAGCCCAAACACTGAAGCTTTCTTT. Amino acids: CASSSSPNTEAFF. Using reference TRBV5-5 and TRBJ1-1 for the parts outside the CDR3, the full variable domain is DAGVTQSPTHLIKTRGQQVTLRCSPISGHKSVSWYQQVLGQGPQFIFQYYEKEERGRGNFPDRFSARQFPNYSSELNVNALLLGDSALYLCASSSSPNTEAFFGQGTRLTVV.

CDR3 nucleotides: TGCGCCAGCAGCTTGGGACAGGCGGGGAGAGAAAAACTGTTTTTT. Translating it yields CASSLGQAGREKLFF. V usage is TRBV5-1 and J usage is TRBJ1-4, with a tentative D call TRBD1 (6 bases). Germline V gene lookup returns CDR1 SGHRS and CDR2 YFSETQ. V was cut by 0 bases and J by 8 bases, with 14 bases left in between. The CDR3 is 15 residues long.

The chain carries TRBV6-1 and TRBJ1-2, with a tentative D call TRBD1 (6 bases). Between the trimmed V and J ends, which lost 3 bases and 4 bases, there was a span of 12 bases. This CDR3 region has 14 residues. Germline V gene lookup returns CDR1 MNHNS and CDR2 SASEGT. CDR3 in DNA: TGTGCCAGCAGTGACCCCGGGACACTCTATGGCTACACCTTC. It translates to CASSDPGTLYGYTF.

The V gene is TRBV5-1, the J gene TRBJ1-1; D is undetermined. The germline CDR1 and CDR2 sequences are SGHRS and YFSETQ. The CDR3 covers 13 residues. V shed 4 bases and J shed 5 bases, with 12 bases lying between them. The DNA for the CDR3 is TGCGCCAGCAGCGGTCGGGGTGGAACTGAAGCTTTCTTT. The encoded protein is CASSGRGGTEAFF.

The chain uses TRBV5-4 and TRBJ1-3; possible D gene TRBD1, 6 bases. V lost 2 bases and J lost 2, with 17 bases in between. The CDR3 sequence is 17 residues long. Germline V gene sequence: CDR1 SGHNT, CDR2 YYREEE (reference sequence). Here the CDR3 DNA reads TGTGCCAGCAGCTTCGGAGGGGGGACCTCCCCTGGAAACACCATATATTTT. This gives the protein CASSFGGGTSPGNTIYF.

The rearrangement links TRBV9 to TRBJ2-7; 7 bases map to TRBD1. The CDR3 loop spans 15 amino acids. Germline V gene data show CDR1 as SGDLS and CDR2 as YYNGEE. The V gene end was trimmed by 0 bases and the J gene end by 1 base; junction bases not matched to a gene: 4. The CDR3 sequence: CASSVDQGVSYEQYF. Written as DNA, the CDR3 is TGTGCCAGCAGCGTAGACCAGGGGGTGTCCTACGAGCAGTACTTC. Combining the CDR3 with reference TRBV9 and TRBJ2-7 gives the whole variable domain DSGVTQTPKHLITATGQRVTLRCSPRSGDLSVYWYQQSLDQGLQFLIQYYNGEERAKGNILERFSAQQFPDLHSELNLSSLELGDSALYFCASSVDQGVSYEQYFGPGTRLTVT.

In DNA, the CDR3 is TGTGCCAGCAGCCAAAACGTCCCTAGCGGGGTACCCCCCGATACGCAGTATTTT. Translated, it gives CASSQNVPSGVPPDTQYF. J is TRBJ2-3 and V is TRBV4-2; 9 bases are shared with TRBD2. J gave up 6 bases and V 2 bases, and 15 bases lay outside the gene matches. The CDR3 consists of 18 residues. Looked up from germline, CDR1 is LGHNA and CDR2 is YNFKEQ.

The chain uses TRBV5-1 and TRBJ1-2; unclear D gene. Trimming shortened V by 4 bases and J by 8 bases, and 18 bases separated the two germline ends. Germline V gene lookup returns CDR1 SGHRS and CDR2 YFSETQ. There are 14 residues in the CDR3. The CDR3 reads CASSATGLESGYTF. The CDR3 nucleotides read TGCGCCAGCAGCGCGACCGGGCTGGAGAGCGGCTACACCTTC.